This entry lists 27 T cell receptor beta chains sequenced from one sample in a study of regulatory T cells in long-lasting Graves disease. As to time point: newly diagnosed GD, antithyroid drugs for less than 3 months. From PBMCs, RNA was extracted and then used to make the TCR library. Arm-PCR of CDR3 regions and iRepertoire HTBI primers were used to build TCR beta libraries. TCRdb reanalysed the multiplex PCR reads using MiXCR and keeps one entry per CDR3 protein. The data show about 610,000 distinct CDR3 sequences, around 15% seen once. A further study also used this sample, focusing on T cells in Graves' hyperthyroidism and ophthalmopathy.

The sequencing used peripheral blood mononuclear cells (PBMCs), collected at new diagnosis, from a patient treated with antithyroid drugs. All receptors come from a man between 18 and 35 years old with Graves disease.

This clonotype was found many times. The rearrangement uses TRBV11-2 and TRBJ2-1; 9 bases align to TRBD1. The length of the CDR3 is 14 residues. Germline CDR1 reads SGHAT; CDR2 reads FQNNGV. V dropped 5 bases and J dropped 6; count of bases not matched to a gene: 5. The CDR3 coding sequence is TGTGCCAGCAGCCGGGACAGGGCCTCCAATGAGCAGTTCTTC. This gives the protein CASSRDRASNEQFF. Drawing the rest from reference TRBV11-2 and TRBJ2-1, the complete variable domain is EAGVAQSPRYKIIEKRQSVAFWCNPISGHATLYWYQQILGQGPKLLIQFQNNGVVDDSQLPKDRFSAERLKGVDSTLKIQPAKLEDSAVYLCASSRDRASNEQFFGPGTRLTVL.

This clonotype came up many times. This chain uses TRBV5-1 with TRBJ1-1; D gene unclear. The germline V gene encodes CDR1 SGHRS and CDR2 YFSETQ. V gave up 0 bases and J gave up 8 bases, with 8 bases separating them. This CDR3 spans 12 amino acids. For the CDR3, the DNA is TGCGCCAGCAGCTTGGCTGAGGGCGAAGCTTTCTTT. It encodes CASSLAEGEAFF.

In its sample, this clonotype was seen many times. The V call is TRBV5-1, the J call TRBJ1-1; 10 bases line up with TRBD1. Germline-derived CDR1 and CDR2 are SGHRS and YFSETQ. V shed 8 bases, J shed 0 bases, and the junction held 4 bases outside the gene matches. The CDR3 spans 14 residues. The CDR3 DNA follows: TGCGCCAGTCGACAGGGGGCGATGAACACTGAAGCTTTCTTT. The encoded protein is CASRQGAMNTEAFF.

V gene TRBV4-1 combines with J gene TRBJ1-2; D may be TRBD1 (5 bases). The CDR3 is made up of 14 amino acids. Trimming took off 5 bases at V and 0 bases at J, with 10 bases between the two ends. CDR1 MGHRA and CDR2 YSYEKL come from the germline V gene. CDR3 in DNA: TGCGCCAGCAGCGGGGGGTCGACTAACTATGGCTACACCTTC. It translates to CASSGGSTNYGYTF.

This clonotype was observed a handful of times. The V gene is TRBV7-9, the J gene TRBJ2-7, with a possible D match to TRBD2 (5 bases). With 4 bases removed from V and 5 bases from J, the gap between germline ends came to 15 bases. In germline, CDR1 is SEHNR, CDR2 FQNEAQ (reference sequence). This CDR3 contains 14 residues. CDR3 residues: CASSSPTGIDEQYF. The CDR3 bases are TGTGCCAGCAGCTCCCCTACCGGGATAGACGAGCAGTACTTC.

About this clonotype: One junction end disagrees with the germline gene, perhaps due to a read error. V gene TRBV24-1 combines with J gene TRBJ1-2; TRBD1 might be the D (6 bases). This CDR3 spans 14 amino acids. From germline, CDR1 is KGHDR and CDR2 SFDVKD. CDR3: CVTSDPGQFYGYTF. The CDR3 bases are TGTGTCACCAGTGACCCAGGACAGTTCTATGGCTACACCTTC.

About this clonotype: This likely comes from a read error, as the CDR3 has no conserved phenylalanine or tryptophan at its end. This chain links TRBV7-9 with TRBJ2-3; D tentatively reads TRBD1 or TRBD2 (6 bases each). The CDR3 spans 19 residues. Deletions cut 4 bases from V and 0 bases from J, with 23 bases between. Per the germline V gene, CDR1 is SEHNR and CDR2 is FQNEAQ (reference sequence). CDR3 in amino acids: CASSSRGAAGRPSTDTQYI. The CDR3 DNA follows: TGTGCCAGCAGCTCAAGGGGGGCTGCAGGCCGTCCTAGCACAGATACGCAGTATATT.

Only a few counts were recorded for this clonotype. V and J are TRBV9 and TRBJ2-1; 9 bases are a match to TRBD2. Per the germline V gene, CDR1 is SGDLS and CDR2 is YYNGEE. The CDR3 covers 16 residues. The junction had 5 bases not matched to a gene; V was cut back by 0 bases and J by 4 bases. The CDR3 here is CASSVVGSGSYNEQFF. The CDR3, as DNA: TGTGCCAGCAGCGTAGTCGGTAGCGGGAGTTACAATGAGCAGTTCTTC.

The V call is TRBV3-1, the J call TRBJ2-1, with 12 bases identical to TRBD1. The CDR3 length is 18 residues. Germline V gene sequence: CDR1 LGHDT, CDR2 YNNKEL (reference sequence). V shed 4 bases, J shed 9 bases, and the junction held 16 bases outside the gene matches. The CDR3 bases are TGTGCCAGCAGCCCCCTATACCCCCGGGACAGGGGGCGCAGTGAGCAGTTCTTC. Protein product: CASSPLYPRDRGRSEQFF.

This clonotype was seen a handful of times. V is TRBV20-1 and J is TRBJ1-1; TRBD1 matches 7 bases. V trimming: 5 bases; J trimming: 1 base; junction bases outside the gene matches: 10. Germline V gene sequence: CDR1 DFQATT, CDR2 SNEGSKA (reference sequence). This CDR3 comprises 15 residues. The CDR3, as DNA: TGCAGTGCTGACCAGGGGGGAGAGGGGAACACTGAAGCTTTCTTT. It codes for CSADQGGEGNTEAFF.

Many counts were recorded for this clonotype. This sequence joins TRBV3-1 and TRBJ2-7; 7 positions agree with TRBD2. Trimming at V came to 3 bases and at J to 1 base, leaving 12 bases not matched to a gene. Germline CDR1 and CDR2: LGHDT and YNNKEL (reference sequence). This CDR3 has 17 residues. The CDR3 here is CASSQASGKRRSYEQYF. The CDR3 DNA follows: TGTGCCAGCAGCCAGGCTAGCGGAAAGCGCCGTTCCTACGAGCAGTACTTC.

This clonotype occurred many times. The J gene is TRBJ2-7, the V gene TRBV20-1; D tentatively reads TRBD1 or TRBD2 (7 bases each). The CDR3 covers 15 residues. V gave up 5 bases and J gave up 4 bases, with 21 bases separating them. CDR1 is DFQATT and CDR2 is SNEGSKA in the germline V gene (reference sequence). The CDR3 spells CSARRGGGSGYEQYF. The CDR3 DNA follows: TGCAGTGCTCGCAGGGGGGGCGGGAGTGGATACGAGCAGTACTTC.

This clonotype was detected a few times. V gene TRBV20-1 combines with J gene TRBJ2-5; tentatively, D is TRBD1 (6 bases). Trimming shortened V by 4 bases and J by 3 bases, and 15 bases separated the two germline ends. In germline, CDR1 is DFQATT, CDR2 SNEGSKA (reference sequence). The CDR3 runs 14 residues. CDR3 sequence reads: CSATEGPGEETQYF. Here the CDR3 DNA reads TGCAGTGCTACAGAGGGCCCAGGGGAAGAGACCCAGTACTTC.

The chain joins TRBV9 to TRBJ1-2; the match to TRBD1 covers 7 bases. V was clipped by 2 bases and J by 4 bases; unmatched bases: 5. Germline V gene data show CDR1 as SGDLS and CDR2 as YYNGEE. The CDR3 spans 14 residues. The CDR3 sequence: CASSVGQFSYGYTF. The CDR3 coding sequence is TGTGCCAGCAGCGTGGGACAGTTCTCCTATGGCTACACCTTC.

This clonotype was detected ten times or more. The rearrangement links TRBV5-1 to TRBJ2-3; 9 bases line up with TRBD2. J lost 0 bases, V lost 5 bases, and 13 bases had no gene match. The CDR3 extends over 18 amino acids. Germline V gene lookup returns CDR1 SGHRS and CDR2 YFSETQ. This chain's CDR3 is CASSFFSGSKPSTDTQYF. In nucleotides, the CDR3 is TGCGCCAGCAGTTTTTTTAGCGGGAGCAAGCCTAGCACAGATACGCAGTATTTT.

The sample holds a few counts of this clonotype. The V gene is TRBV2, the J gene TRBJ2-7, with TRBD2 matching 10 bases. Germline V gives CDR1 SNHLY, CDR2 FYNNEI. The CDR3 has 18 amino acids. Unmatched junction bases numbered 12, after V lost 2 bases and J lost 2 bases. In DNA, the CDR3 is TGTGCCAGCAGTGAACCCCACCTACTAGCGGGACAACCCTACGAGCAGTACTTC. Translation gives CASSEPHLLAGQPYEQYF.

This clonotype was counted only a few times. This chain uses TRBV5-1 with TRBJ2-1; 7 bases align to TRBD1. The CDR3 has 15 residues. CDR1 and CDR2 (germline): SGHRS, YFSETQ. V shed 2 bases and J 7 bases; nucleotides not matched to a gene: 9. The CDR3 reads CASSFPGQALNEQFF. CDR3 in DNA: TGCGCCAGCAGCTTCCCCGGACAGGCCTTGAATGAGCAGTTCTTC.

This clonotype showed up just a few times. The chain employs TRBV3-1 and TRBJ1-2; 8 bases match TRBD1. Germline lookup yields CDR1 LGHDT and CDR2 YNNKEL (reference sequence). The CDR3 runs 15 residues. The V segment lost 1 base and the J segment 4 bases; nucleotides outside the gene matches: 5. The CDR3: CASSQGPDRGYGYTF. DNA for the CDR3: TGTGCCAGCAGCCAAGGCCCTGACAGGGGCTATGGCTACACCTTC. Filled out from reference TRBV3-1 and TRBJ1-2, the complete variable domain reads DTAVSQTPKYLVTQMGNDKSIKCEQNLGHDTMYWYKQDSKKFLKIMFSYNNKELIINETVPNRFSPKSPDKAHLNLHINSLELGDSAVYFCASSQGPDRGYGYTFGSGTRLTVV.

The chain links TRBV6-2 or TRBV6-3 to TRBJ2-1, with TRBD2 identical over 7 bases. J was trimmed by 6 bases and V by 2 bases; bases with no gene match: 7. CDR1 is MNHEY, CDR2 SVGEGT, per germline. This CDR3 has 15 amino acids. The CDR3 here is CASSYLSGGSNEQFF. Here the CDR3 DNA reads TGTGCCAGCAGTTACCTTAGCGGCGGGAGCAATGAGCAGTTCTTC.

With respect to this clonotype: The CDR3 ends on some other residue instead of the conserved phenylalanine or tryptophan, so this is likely a read error. The rearrangement uses TRBV12-3 or TRBV12-4 and TRBJ1-5; D is uncertain. The CDR3 sequence is 13 residues long. Trimming removed 7 bases from V and 2 bases from J, with 9 bases in between. The DNA of the CDR3 is TGTGCCAGCACTTTCGAGGGCAATCAGCCCCAGCATCTT. Translation gives CASTFEGNQPQHL.

At least ten counts were recorded for this clonotype. The rearrangement uses TRBV6-1 and TRBJ1-2; 7 positions match TRBD1. In germline, CDR1 is MNHNS, CDR2 SASEGT. V gave up 4 bases and J gave up 4 bases; unmatched junction bases: 9. The CDR3 consists of 15 residues. The CDR3 is CASSGNRGTSYGYTF. The CDR3 bases are TGTGCCAGCAGTGGTAACAGGGGAACTAGCTATGGCTACACCTTC.

This clonotype showed up many times. The rearrangement links TRBV27 to TRBJ2-1, with D perhaps TRBD2 (6 bases). The CDR3 sequence is 15 residues long. The ends were cut back, 6 bases at V and 1 base at J, with 13 bases in the middle. Looked up from germline, CDR1 is MNHEY and CDR2 is SMNVEV (reference sequence). The CDR3 spells CASSSLAMSYNEQFF. For the CDR3, the DNA is TGTGCCAGCAGCTCCCTAGCGATGTCCTACAATGAGCAGTTCTTC.

In this sample, this clonotype turned up many times. The genes are TRBV28 and TRBJ2-7; TRBD2 is a possible D gene (6 bases). The germline CDR1 and CDR2 sequences are MDHEN and SYDVKM. The CDR3 totals 17 residues. V dropped 6 bases and J dropped 0 bases, with 21 bases sitting between them. The CDR3 loop is CASSAPTTIADSYEQYF. In DNA form, the CDR3 reads TGTGCCAGCAGCGCCCCGACGACAATAGCGGACTCCTACGAGCAGTACTTC.

Comment on this clonotype: Relative to the germline gene, one junction end is altered; a read error may explain this. This chain connects TRBV18 to TRBJ2-5, with TRBD1 matching 8 bases. CDR1 is KGHSH, CDR2 LQKENI, per germline. This CDR3 spans 16 amino acids. Written as DNA, the CDR3 is TGTGCCAGCTCATCACCGGACAGGGCTACTCAAGAGACCCAGTACTTC. Its translation is CASSSPDRATQETQYF.

The chain recombines TRBV9 with TRBJ2-2, with D perhaps assigned TRBD1 or TRBD2 (5 bases each). The CDR3 is 15 residues long. The V end lost 4 bases, the J end lost 0 bases, and 10 bases lay between the germline ends. The germline CDR1 and CDR2 sequences are SGDLS and YYNGEE. CDR3 in amino acids: CASSLPGPNTGELFF. CDR3 DNA: TGTGCCAGCAGCTTACCGGGACCGAACACCGGGGAGCTGTTTTTT.

This clonotype was recorded a few times. This rearrangement joins TRBV5-8 to TRBJ2-2; D not resolved. Trimming removed 0 bases from V and 12 bases from J, with 12 bases in between. The CDR3 loop spans 13 amino acids. Germline V lookup: CDR1 SGHTS, CDR2 YDEGEE. The CDR3 region is CASSLGLGLQLFF. CDR3 in DNA: TGTGCCAGCAGCTTGGGGCTAGGATTACAGCTGTTTTTT.

This clonotype was counted a few times. This chain uses TRBV20-1 with TRBJ1-5; D unclear. Trimming left V 8 bases short and J 4 bases short, with 15 bases between. Germline CDR1 reads DFQATT; CDR2 reads SNEGSKA (reference sequence). The CDR3 spans 13 residues. The CDR3 nucleotides read TGCAGTTCGTCGGCCACCGTAAATCAGCCCCAGCATTTT. Encoded protein: CSSSATVNQPQHF.